This passage covers 24 T cell receptor beta chains from one sample sequenced in a study of siplizumab effects on memory and regulatory T cells. Profiling relied on immunoSEQ multiplex PCR, and the TCRdb table lists in-frame clones only, not all of them. The sample contains some 52,000 clones, 95% to 98% of which appear only once. The source material was naive CD4+ T cells sorted from blood. All receptors come from a human donor in good health.

This chain joins TRBV11-3 and TRBJ2-5; tentative D call: TRBD2 (6 bases). The V end was cut by 3 bases, the J end by 5 bases, with 10 bases between. Germline assignment: CDR1 SGHNT and CDR2 YENEEA. The CDR3 extends over 13 amino acids. CDR3 DNA sequence: TGTGCCAGCAGCTTTTTGAGCGGGGAGACCCAGTACTTC. Translating gives CASSFLSGETQYF.

V and J are TRBV5-4 and TRBJ1-4; possibly TRBD1 for D (5 bases). The CDR3 contains 14 residues. The germline V gene has CDR1 SGHNT and CDR2 YYREEE (reference sequence). V lost 0 bases and J 8 bases, leaving 11 bases between the germline ends. CDR3 bases: TGTGCCAGCAGCTTGGGCGGGACGGGCGAAAAACTGTTTTTT. Protein product: CASSLGGTGEKLFF. The complete variable domain, with remaining parts taken from reference TRBV5-4 and TRBJ1-4, reads ETGVTQSPTHLIKTRGQQVTLRCSSQSGHNTVSWYQQALGQGPQFIFQYYREEENGRGNFPPRFSGLQFPNYSSELNVNALELDDSALYLCASSLGGTGEKLFFGSGTQLSVL.

The chain employs TRBV11-3 and TRBJ2-3, with TRBD2 as a possible D gene (5 bases). CDR3 length equals 14 residues. The germline V gene has CDR1 SGHNT and CDR2 YENEEA. The germline V and J ends were trimmed by 4 bases and 6 bases, with 14 bases remaining between them. DNA of the CDR3: TGTGCCAGCAGCTCACTAGGCCACGCGGATACGCAGTATTTT. This translates into CASSSLGHADTQYF.

The rearrangement links TRBV12-5 to TRBJ2-1; D might be TRBD1 (6 bases). Germline assignment: CDR1 LGHNT and CDR2 FRNRAP. The CDR3 has 13 amino acids. V was cut by 5 bases and J by 9 bases, with 14 bases left in between. The CDR3 DNA follows: TGTGCTAGTGGTCAAACAGGGAACGGTGAGCAGTTCTTC. Translating it yields CASGQTGNGEQFF.

The CDR3 coding sequence is TGTGCCAGCAGTTACTCGAGCAGGGGGAAAGGCTACACCTTC. Protein: CASSYSSRGKGYTF. The rearrangement uses TRBV6-6 and TRBJ1-2; 7 bases are a match to TRBD1. After removal of 0 bases from V and 8 bases from J, the junction contained 6 bases not matched to a gene. Germline V gene lookup returns CDR1 MNHNY and CDR2 SVGAGI (reference sequence). The CDR3 covers 14 residues.

V usage is TRBV18 and J usage is TRBJ2-3; D is possibly TRBD2 (6 bases). Germline lookup yields CDR1 KGHSH and CDR2 LQKENI. Trimming cost V 2 bases and J 0 bases, with 12 bases left between them. The length of the CDR3 is 16 residues. The CDR3 here is CASSPASALSTDTQYF. In DNA, the CDR3 is TGTGCCAGCTCACCAGCTAGCGCATTGAGCACAGATACGCAGTATTTT.

The chain is built from TRBV7-2 and TRBJ2-5; no firm D call. Germline V gene lookup returns CDR1 SGHTA and CDR2 FQGNSA. The CDR3 is 13 residues long. V dropped 3 bases and J dropped 1 base, with 6 bases sitting between them. The CDR3 region is CASSFQTQETQYF. The CDR3 region has the DNA TGTGCCAGCAGCTTCCAGACCCAAGAGACCCAGTACTTC.

V is TRBV9 and J is TRBJ2-1; TRBD1 matches at 7 bases. Germline CDR1 SGDLS, CDR2 YYNGEE. The J segment lost 3 bases and the V segment lost 0 bases, leaving 9 bases of the junction unmatched. The CDR3 contains 17 residues. CDR3 bases: TGTGCCAGCAGCGTAGAGCCCCGGGACAGACACTACAATGAGCAGTTCTTC. Its protein product is CASSVEPRDRHYNEQFF.

The chain couples TRBV7-9 to TRBJ1-4, with 9 bases fitting TRBD1. CDR1 is SEHNR and CDR2 is FQNEAQ in the germline V gene (reference sequence). This CDR3 has 14 residues. V was pared by 3 bases and J by 4 bases, with 0 bases of the junction left unmatched. As DNA, the CDR3 is TGTGCCAGCAGCTTGGGACAGGGTAATGAAAAACTGTTTTTT. As protein: CASSLGQGNEKLFF.

The chain combines TRBV5-5 with TRBJ2-3; unclear D gene. The CDR3 contains 13 residues. In germline, CDR1 is SGHKS, CDR2 YYEKEE (reference sequence). V was trimmed by 0 bases and J by 1 base, leaving 3 bases between them. The chain's CDR3 is CASSLGGTDTQYF. CDR3 DNA sequence: TGTGCCAGCAGCTTGGGAGGCACAGATACGCAGTATTTT.

The chain combines TRBV29-1 with TRBJ2-1; the D gene is possibly TRBD2 (6 bases). CDR3 length equals 12 residues. Germline CDR1 SQVTM, CDR2 ANQGSEA. Between the trimmed V and J ends, which lost 1 base and 10 bases, there was a span of 11 bases. As DNA, the CDR3 is TGCAGCGTTGAAGGGGAGGTCTGGGAGCAGTTCTTC. Encoded protein: CSVEGEVWEQFF.

V and J are TRBV9 and TRBJ2-5; 7 positions agree with TRBD2. The CDR3 length is 16 residues. Germline CDR1 SGDLS, CDR2 YYNGEE. J gave up 5 bases and V 0 bases, and 10 bases lay outside the gene matches. CDR3 loop: CASSVAVRERQETQYF. CDR3 nucleotides: TGTGCCAGCAGCGTAGCAGTGCGGGAGAGGCAGGAGACCCAGTACTTC.

This chain joins TRBV30 and TRBJ1-2; no firm D call. The CDR3 contains 13 residues. Germline CDR1 and CDR2: GTSNPN and SVGIG (reference sequence). V was shortened by 1 base and J by 7 bases, with 13 bases between the two germline ends. Here the CDR3 DNA reads TGTGCCTGGAGTGGATTCAAGGGAGGTGGCTACACCTTC. Translation: CAWSGFKGGGYTF.

The chain employs TRBV14 and TRBJ2-7; D not certain. This CDR3 has 15 residues. V was pared by 0 bases and J by 1 base, with 10 bases between. Germline V gives CDR1 SGHDN, CDR2 FVKESK. CDR3 amino acids: CASSQEWAGSYEQYF. CDR3 DNA sequence: TGTGCCAGCAGCCAAGAATGGGCAGGTTCCTACGAGCAGTACTTC.

V and J are TRBV7-9 and TRBJ2-1; a weak D match, TRBD2 (5 bases). CDR1 and CDR2 from the germline V gene are SEHNR and FQNEAQ (reference sequence). V lost 1 base and J 8 bases, leaving 15 bases between the germline ends. This CDR3 is built from 15 residues. The CDR3 nucleotides read TGTGCCAGCAGCTTAGGGGCTGGGGAGTACGATGAGCAGTTCTTC. It codes for CASSLGAGEYDEQFF.

This sequence joins TRBV5-1 and TRBJ2-3; no clear D. V was shortened by 0 bases and J by 4 bases, with 6 bases between the two germline ends. CDR3 size: 13 residues. Germline V gene data show CDR1 as SGHRS and CDR2 as YFSETQ. The CDR3 nucleotides are TGCGCCAGCAGCTTGGGCCGGGCAGATACGCAGTATTTT. Residues: CASSLGRADTQYF. The variable domain in full, with the rest retrieved from reference TRBV5-1 and TRBJ2-3, is KAGVTQTPRYLIKTRGQQVTLSCSPISGHRSVSWYQQTPGQGLQFLFEYFSETQRNKGNFPGRFSGRQFSNSRSEMNVSTLELGDSALYLCASSLGRADTQYFGPGTRLTVL.

Notes on this clone: The sample contains more than one DNA sequence encoding this CDR3. V usage is TRBV18 and J usage is TRBJ2-5, with TRBD1 matching over 7 bases. In germline, CDR1 is KGHSH, CDR2 LQKENI. With V trimmed by 3 bases and J by 2 bases, 3 bases remained unmatched. The CDR3 is 14 amino acids. This chain's CDR3 is CASSPRTGQETQYF. CDR3 bases: TGTGCCAGCTCACCTAGGACAGGACAAGAGACCCAGTACTTC.

The chain has TRBV6-6 and TRBJ2-6; the D gene is possibly TRBD2 (5 bases). Per the germline V gene, CDR1 is MNHNY and CDR2 is SVGAGI (reference sequence). V lost 0 bases to trimming and J lost 2 bases, with 5 bases between them. This CDR3 is 15 amino acids long. CDR3 sequence reads: CASSYSRAGANVLTF. CDR3 nucleotides: TGTGCCAGCAGTTACTCGAGGGCTGGGGCCAACGTCCTGACTTTC.

The chain employs TRBV18 and TRBJ2-7; 7 bases agree with TRBD1. The V segment lost 4 bases and the J segment 7 bases; nucleotides outside the gene matches: 7. CDR3 length: 13 residues. The germline V gene encodes CDR1 KGHSH and CDR2 LQKENI. CDR3 residues: CASSQTPRGEQYF. As DNA, the CDR3 is TGTGCCAGCTCACAAACTCCCAGGGGGGAGCAGTACTTC.

The J gene is TRBJ2-4, the V gene TRBV5-5; D is perhaps TRBD2 (6 bases). CDR1 and CDR2 from the germline V gene are SGHKS and YYEKEE (reference sequence). CDR3 length equals 17 residues. Trimming cost V 0 bases and J 0 bases, with 13 bases left between them. This CDR3 is CASSLVGGLIAKNIQYF. The CDR3 DNA reads as TGTGCCAGCAGCTTGGTGGGGGGATTAATAGCCAAAAACATTCAGTACTTC.

The V call is TRBV29-1, the J call TRBJ2-5, with D maybe TRBD1 (6 bases). Germline values: CDR1 SQVTM, CDR2 ANQGSEA. V was shortened by 5 bases and J by 1 base, with 14 bases between the two germline ends. CDR3 length equals 14 residues. In DNA, the CDR3 is TGCAGCGTTTTTATCCGGGACACCCAAGAGACCCAGTACTTC. Its protein product is CSVFIRDTQETQYF.

The V and J genes are TRBV11-1 and TRBJ2-5, with 11 bases that match TRBD1. CDR3 length equals 15 residues. Germline CDR1 and CDR2: SGHAT and FQDESV (reference sequence). V gave up 5 bases and J gave up 5 bases; unmatched junction bases: 7. The CDR3 DNA sequence: TGTGCCAGCAGCATTGGGACAGGGGGAAGGGAGACCCAGTACTTC. It is translated as CASSIGTGGRETQYF.

The chain links TRBV7-2 to TRBJ2-3; maybe TRBD1 (5 bases). Per the germline V gene, CDR1 is SGHTA and CDR2 is FQGNSA. The V end was cut by 7 bases, the J end by 4 bases, with 12 bases between. The CDR3 covers 13 residues. The CDR3 region has the DNA TGTGCCAGCACGGACAAGCCTGCAGATACGCAGTATTTT. Translating it yields CASTDKPADTQYF.

This clone appeared a single time. The chain is built from TRBV19 and TRBJ2-6, with D hard to call. Germline lookup yields CDR1 LNHDA and CDR2 SQIVND (reference sequence). The V end was cut by 2 bases, the J end by 0 bases, with 8 bases between. The CDR3 has 16 residues. The chain's CDR3 is CASSIKDLSGANVLTF. In DNA, the CDR3 is TGTGCCAGTAGTATAAAGGACCTCTCTGGGGCCAACGTCCTGACTTTC.